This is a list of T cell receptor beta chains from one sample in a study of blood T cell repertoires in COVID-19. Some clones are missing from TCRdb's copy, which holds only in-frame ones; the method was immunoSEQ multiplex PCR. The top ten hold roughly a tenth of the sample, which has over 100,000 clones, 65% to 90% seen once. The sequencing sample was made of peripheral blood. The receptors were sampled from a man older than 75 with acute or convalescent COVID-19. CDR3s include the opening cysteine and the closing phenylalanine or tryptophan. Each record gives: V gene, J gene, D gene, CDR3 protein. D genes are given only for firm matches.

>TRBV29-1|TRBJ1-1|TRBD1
CSVDGTGGAVNTEAFF
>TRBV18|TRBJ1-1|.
CASSPGGGIGAFF
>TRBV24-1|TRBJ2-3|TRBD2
CATSDLSSGRDTQYF
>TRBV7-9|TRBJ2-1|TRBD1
CASSWTTTGEAYNEQFF
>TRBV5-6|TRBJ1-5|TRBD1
CASSRGQGEQPQHF
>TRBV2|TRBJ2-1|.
CASNAMRQSSSYNEQFF
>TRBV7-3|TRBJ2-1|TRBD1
CASSTRQGNEQFF
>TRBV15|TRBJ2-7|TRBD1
CATSRALTGTAYEQYF
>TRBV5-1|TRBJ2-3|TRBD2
CASSPGTSSETDTQYF
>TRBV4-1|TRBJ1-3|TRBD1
CASSPQGGSGNTIYF
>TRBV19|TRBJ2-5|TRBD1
CASSWDRAIETQYF
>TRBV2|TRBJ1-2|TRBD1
CASSRTGNGYTF
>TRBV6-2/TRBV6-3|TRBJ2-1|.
CASSIEGAYNEQFF
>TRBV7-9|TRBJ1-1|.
CASAFNQGGDTEAFF
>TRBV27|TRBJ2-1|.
CASSLQGLLVNEQFF
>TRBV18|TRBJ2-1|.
CASSYLQGQDEQFF
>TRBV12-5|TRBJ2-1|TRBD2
CASVLGTSIREQFF
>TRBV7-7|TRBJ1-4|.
CASSQDWEKLFF
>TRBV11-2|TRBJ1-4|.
CASSLGGLREKLFF
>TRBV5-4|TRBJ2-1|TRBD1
CASRLTGLNEQFF
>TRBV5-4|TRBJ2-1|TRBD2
CASSSGGVAGVSYNEQFF
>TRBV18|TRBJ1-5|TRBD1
CASSPMTGGGNQPQHF
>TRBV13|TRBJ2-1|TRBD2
CASSLEGTTLYNEQFF
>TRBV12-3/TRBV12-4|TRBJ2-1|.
CASSPKLATEQFF
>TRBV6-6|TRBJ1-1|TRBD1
CAGLGTEDTEAFF
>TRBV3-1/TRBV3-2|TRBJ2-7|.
CASSQDRIEQYF
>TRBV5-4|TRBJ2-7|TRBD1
CASKKGQASYEQYF